This T cell receptor beta chain was recorded in a study of beta chain features in type 1 diabetes. Regarding this clone: Its target is not known.

As every portion of the isolated RNA was reverse transcribed, the sequencing read expressed TCRB transcripts. Data came from immunoSEQ multiplex PCR; TCRdb stores just in-frame clones and leaves some out. The table includes some 150,000 clones, 40% to 55% detected once. Notes on the study in general: Sequencing the cDNA could make cells with high TCR expression show up more than they should.

CDR1 MDHEN and CDR2 SYDVKM come from the germline V gene. The CDR3 contains 14 residues. With 5 bases clipped from V and 5 bases from J, the junction kept 5 bases outside the gene matches. The source of this sequence is a man aged 18 to 29 in good health. The genes are TRBV28 and TRBJ2-3; 9 bases align to TRBD1. The sample taken for sequencing was Tregs from blood. The CDR3 nucleotides are TGTGCCAGCAGTATACAGGGGGCGAAAGATACGCAGTATTTT. Translating it yields CASSIQGAKDTQYF. The full variable domain, its missing parts supplied by reference TRBV28 and TRBJ2-3, is DVKVTQSSRYLVKRTGEKVFLECVQDMDHENMFWYRQDPGLGLRLIYFSYDVKMKEKGDIPEGYSVSREKKERFSLILESASTNQTSMYLCASSIQGAKDTQYFGPGTRLTVL.